One sample yielded the 27 T cell receptor beta chains listed below, sequenced in a study of blood T cell repertoires in COVID-19 (dated by TCRdb to the early 2020s). Libraries were constructed by the immunoSEQ multiplex PCR assay. The table was pulled from immuneACCESS by TCRdb, which kept in-frame rearrangements only. Such tables lose some clones; where checked, under half of the loss comes from unresolved V genes, and the rest has no known cause. Present in this sample are tens of thousands of clones, around 88% of which were seen just once. The biggest ten clones account for roughly 7.4% of the sample. The sample comprised peripheral blood. These receptors originate from a woman in her 70s with acute or convalescent COVID-19.

This clone appeared a single time. V is TRBV28 and J is TRBJ2-5; D may be TRBD1 (6 bases). The germline V gene has CDR1 MDHEN and CDR2 SYDVKM. Trimming took off 4 bases at V and 5 bases at J, with 20 bases between the two ends. The CDR3 covers 16 residues. As DNA, the CDR3 is TGTGCCAGCAGTTCTCCCGGGACAAGAGAACTGGAGACCCAGTACTTC. Its protein is CASSSPGTRELETQYF. Complete variable domain (other parts from reference TRBV28 and TRBJ2-5): DVKVTQSSRYLVKRTGEKVFLECVQDMDHENMFWYRQDPGLGLRLIYFSYDVKMKEKGDIPEGYSVSREKKERFSLILESASTNQTSMYLCASSSPGTRELETQYFGPGTRLLVL.

The rearrangement joins TRBV5-1 to TRBJ2-3; 12 bases line up with TRBD2. The CDR3 runs 18 residues. The J segment lost 0 bases and the V segment lost 5 bases, leaving 10 bases of the junction unmatched. Germline V lookup: CDR1 SGHRS, CDR2 YFSETQ. CDR3 region: CASRRGTSGRPSTDTQYF. In DNA, the CDR3 is TGCGCCAGCAGGCGGGGGACTAGCGGGCGCCCTAGCACAGATACGCAGTATTTT. The variable domain in full, completed from reference TRBV5-1 and TRBJ2-3, reads KAGVTQTPRYLIKTRGQQVTLSCSPISGHRSVSWYQQTPGQGLQFLFEYFSETQRNKGNFPGRFSGRQFSNSRSEMNVSTLELGDSALYLCASRRGTSGRPSTDTQYFGPGTRLTVL.

The chain combines TRBV2 with TRBJ1-4, with D perhaps TRBD1 (6 bases). The germline V gene has CDR1 SNHLY and CDR2 FYNNEI. The V end lost 4 bases, the J end lost 4 bases, and 10 bases lay between the germline ends. The CDR3 consists of 14 residues. The CDR3 sequence: CASSATGFNEKLFF. The CDR3 coding sequence is TGTGCCAGCAGTGCGACAGGATTTAATGAAAAACTGTTTTTT.

The chain links TRBV6-2 or TRBV6-3 to TRBJ2-7, with no clear D. CDR3 length: 17 amino acids. Between the trimmed V and J ends, which lost 4 bases and 0 bases, there was a span of 19 bases. In germline, CDR1 is MNHEY, CDR2 SVGEGT. The CDR3 coding sequence is TGTGCCAGCAGTTTTCAAGCTACAGCATTGAGCTCCTACGAGCAGTACTTC. Translation gives CASSFQATALSSYEQYF.

This clone has only a few counts. The chain joins TRBV3-1 (or the pseudogene TRBV3-2) to TRBJ1-6; a possible D gene is TRBD1 (5 bases). The germline gives CDR1 LGHDT, CDR2 YNNKEL (reference sequence). This CDR3 has 12 amino acids. The V end lost 4 bases, the J end lost 16 bases, and 14 bases lay between the germline ends. The CDR3 protein is CASSRGRAQLHF. The CDR3 coding sequence is TGTGCCAGCAGCCGGGGCAGGGCGCAACTCCACTTT.

The rearrangement links TRBV3-1 (or the pseudogene TRBV3-2) to TRBJ1-5; D may be TRBD1 (5 bases). The length of the CDR3 is 14 residues. CDR1 and CDR2 from the germline V gene are LGHDT and YNNKEL (reference sequence). V was cut by 0 bases and J by 7 bases, with 10 bases left in between. The CDR3 DNA reads as TGTGCCAGCAGCCAAGAAACAGGAAGACAGCCCCAGCATTTT. It specifies CASSQETGRQPQHF.

The V and J genes are TRBV24-1 and TRBJ1-1; the match to TRBD1 covers 9 bases. The trim removed 7 bases at V and 1 base at J, leaving 3 bases unmatched. This CDR3 comprises 14 residues. Germline V gene lookup returns CDR1 KGHDR and CDR2 SFDVKD. CDR3 in amino acids: CATRGTGPNTEAFF. In DNA form, the CDR3 reads TGTGCCACCAGGGGGACAGGGCCGAACACTGAAGCTTTCTTT.

V usage is TRBV11-3 and J usage is TRBJ2-7; TRBD1 aligns across 8 bases. The CDR3 contains 14 residues. Losses at the gene ends were 4 bases for V and 0 bases for J; bases not matched to a gene: 2. Germline CDR1 reads SGHNT; CDR2 reads YENEEA. CDR3 in amino acids: CASSSGTGSYEQYF. CDR3 coding DNA: TGTGCCAGCAGCTCCGGGACAGGCTCCTACGAGCAGTACTTC. Based on the CDR3 plus reference TRBV11-3 and TRBJ2-7, the full variable domain is EAGVVQSPRYKIIEKKQPVAFWCNPISGHNTLYWYLQNLGQGPELLIRYENEEAVDDSQLPKDRFSAERLKGVDSTLKIQPAELGDSAVYLCASSSGTGSYEQYFGPGTRLTVT.

The rearrangement joins TRBV3-1 (or the pseudogene TRBV3-2) to TRBJ2-7; 9 nucleotides align to TRBD1. The CDR3 totals 14 residues. Germline loops: CDR1 LGHDT, CDR2 YNNKEL (reference sequence). J lost 4 bases, V lost 3 bases, and 4 bases had no gene match. The CDR3 loop is CASSQGQGDYEQYF. DNA for the CDR3: TGTGCCAGCAGCCAGGGACAGGGAGATTACGAGCAGTACTTC.

V is TRBV27 and J is TRBJ2-5, with TRBD1 as a possible D gene (5 bases). The CDR3 length is 15 residues. V shed 4 bases and J shed 4 bases, with 16 bases lying between them. Looked up from germline, CDR1 is MNHEY and CDR2 is SMNVEV (reference sequence). The CDR3 DNA reads as TGTGCCAGCAGTTCGACAGAGACCCTAGGAGAGACCCAGTACTTC. Protein: CASSSTETLGETQYF.

The genes are TRBV2 and TRBJ1-2; 9 nucleotides align to TRBD1. CDR1 is SNHLY and CDR2 is FYNNEI in the germline V gene. V trimming: 6 bases; J trimming: 4 bases; junction bases outside the gene matches: 21. CDR3 size: 19 residues. The CDR3 coding sequence is TGTGCCAGCAGCGATACGAAAGAGACAGGGGGACCCTTTACCTATGGCTACACCTTC. It specifies CASSDTKETGGPFTYGYTF.

This clone was counted between two and nine times. The rearrangement uses TRBV7-2 and TRBJ1-2, with unresolved D. CDR1 SGHTA and CDR2 FQGNSA come from the germline V gene. The V and J ends lost 1 base and 4 bases respectively, with 10 bases between them. The CDR3 has 14 residues. The CDR3 loop is CASSLDTGSYGYTF. The CDR3 DNA follows: TGTGCCAGCAGCTTAGATACGGGTAGCTATGGCTACACCTTC.

This clone was seen once. The gene calls are TRBV6-2 or TRBV6-3 and TRBJ2-7; D is perhaps TRBD1 (6 bases). V lost 2 bases, J lost 6 bases, and 8 bases lay in between. CDR1 MNHEY and CDR2 SVGEGT come from the germline V gene. This CDR3 comprises 12 residues. The CDR3 is CASSYVQGEQYF. DNA for the CDR3: TGTGCCAGCAGTTACGTACAGGGCGAGCAGTACTTC.

The CDR3 here is CASLGGPGVQPQHF. In DNA, the CDR3 is TGTGCCAGCTTGGGGGGGCCAGGTGTTCAGCCCCAGCATTTT. The chain links TRBV2 to TRBJ1-5, with D possibly TRBD1 on 6 matching bases. The CDR3 sequence is 14 residues long. V gave up 8 bases and J gave up 6 bases, with 17 bases separating them. Germline V gives CDR1 SNHLY, CDR2 FYNNEI.

The chain is built from TRBV28 and TRBJ2-7; 8 nucleotides align to TRBD1. Germline CDR1 MDHEN, CDR2 SYDVKM. The CDR3 length is 14 residues. Trimming took 11 bases from V and 7 from J; bases not matched to a gene: 16. Here the CDR3 DNA reads TGTGCCGGGGCTTCCCAGACAGGGGTTCGGGAGCAGTACTTC. Amino acid sequence: CAGASQTGVREQYF.

This sequence joins TRBV9 and TRBJ1-2; D uncertain. The CDR3 has 14 amino acids. Germline lookup yields CDR1 SGDLS and CDR2 YYNGEE. V was pared by 0 bases and J by 2 bases, with 8 bases between. The CDR3 nucleotides read TGTGCCAGCAGCGTAGGACAAGAGAACTATGGCTACACCTTC. Its translation: CASSVGQENYGYTF.

The chain links TRBV6-1 to TRBJ2-3; 9 positions agree with TRBD2. The germline V gene encodes CDR1 MNHNS and CDR2 SASEGT. The junction had 2 bases not matched to a gene; V was cut back by 1 base and J by 0 bases. The CDR3 spans 16 residues. The CDR3 nucleotides read TGTGCCAGCAGTGAAGGGGGACTAGCTAGCACAGATACGCAGTATTTT. Residues: CASSEGGLASTDTQYF.

The chain recombines TRBV14 with TRBJ1-1, with D possibly TRBD1 on 5 matching bases. The CDR3 is 16 residues long. The germline V gene has CDR1 SGHDN and CDR2 FVKESK. The ends were cut back, 2 bases at V and 4 bases at J, with 17 bases in the middle. The CDR3: CASSQRQNGRGTEAFF. CDR3 DNA: TGTGCCAGCAGCCAACGGCAGAATGGAAGGGGCACTGAAGCTTTCTTT.

The chain recombines TRBV12-5 with TRBJ2-1; TRBD1 is a possible D gene (6 bases). Germline V gene data show CDR1 as LGHNT and CDR2 as FRNRAP. This CDR3 has 13 amino acids. The V end was cut by 3 bases, the J end by 4 bases, with 7 bases between. Written as DNA, the CDR3 is TGTGCTAGTGGTTTAGGGGGTTACAATGAGCAGTTCTTC. Its protein product is CASGLGGYNEQFF.

The V gene is TRBV6-5, the J gene TRBJ2-5, with D possibly being TRBD1 (5 bases). CDR3 length: 15 amino acids. CDR1 is MNHEY, CDR2 SVGAGI, per germline. The ends were cut back, 9 bases at V and 9 bases at J, with 26 bases in the middle. The CDR3 here is CASNLPPGHGEAQYF. CDR3 sequence (DNA): TGTGCCAGTAACCTACCCCCCGGACATGGCGAGGCCCAGTACTTC.

The chain joins TRBV9 to TRBJ1-1; D is uncertain. The CDR3 has 13 amino acids. Trimming left V 4 bases short and J 2 bases short, with 9 bases between. CDR1 is SGDLS and CDR2 is YYNGEE in the germline V gene. The CDR3 nucleotides are TGTGCCAGCAGCTCCGGGATTAACACTGAAGCTTTCTTT. Translation gives CASSSGINTEAFF.

This chain joins TRBV18 and TRBJ2-7; 7 bases line up with TRBD1. In germline, CDR1 is KGHSH, CDR2 LQKENI. The CDR3 length is 16 residues. With V trimmed by 2 bases and J by 5 bases, 12 bases remained unmatched. CDR3 nucleotides: TGTGCCAGCTCACCAAATGAGAGGACAGGCTTCCACGAGCAGTACTTC. Translation: CASSPNERTGFHEQYF.

This chain connects TRBV28 to TRBJ1-5, with D hard to call. The CDR3 loop spans 11 amino acids. V lost 3 bases to trimming and J lost 6 bases, with 3 bases between them. Germline CDR1 reads MDHEN; CDR2 reads SYDVKM. This CDR3 is CASSFSQPQHF. The CDR3, as DNA: TGTGCCAGCAGTTTCTCTCAGCCCCAGCATTTT.

The chain uses TRBV7-8 and TRBJ2-6; D not certain. The CDR3 contains 17 residues. V was pared by 3 bases and J by 0 bases, with 12 bases between. Germline V CDR1 and CDR2: SGHVS, FQNEAQ. CDR3 region: CASSLFGDNSGANVLTF. The CDR3 DNA reads TGTGCCAGCAGCTTGTTCGGAGATAACTCTGGGGCCAACGTCCTGACTTTC.

This clone has more than one count but fewer than ten. The genes are TRBV3-1 (or the pseudogene TRBV3-2) and TRBJ1-1; the D gene is possibly TRBD1 (6 bases). V shed 6 bases and J shed 1 base, with 12 bases lying between them. The V gene's germline CDR1 is LGHDT and CDR2 YNNKEL (reference sequence). The CDR3 runs to 14 residues. The CDR3 coding sequence is TGTGCCAGCAGTTTAGGACAGAGGAACACTGAAGCTTTCTTT. Residues: CASSLGQRNTEAFF.

This chain links TRBV5-1 with TRBJ2-7, with 7 bases that match TRBD1. The CDR3 contains 13 residues. The germline V gene has CDR1 SGHRS and CDR2 YFSETQ. V dropped 1 base and J dropped 3; count of bases not matched to a gene: 1. The CDR3 loop is CASSLTGDYEQYF. The CDR3 DNA sequence: TGCGCCAGCAGCTTGACAGGGGACTACGAGCAGTACTTC. Together with reference TRBV5-1 and TRBJ2-7, the CDR3 gives the full variable domain: KAGVTQTPRYLIKTRGQQVTLSCSPISGHRSVSWYQQTPGQGLQFLFEYFSETQRNKGNFPGRFSGRQFSNSRSEMNVSTLELGDSALYLCASSLTGDYEQYFGPGTRLTVT.

V and J are TRBV24-1 and TRBJ2-1; tentative D call: TRBD2 (6 bases). V was trimmed by 4 bases and J by 8 bases, leaving 11 bases between them. Germline CDR1 reads KGHDR; CDR2 reads SFDVKD. There are 13 residues in the CDR3. CDR3 region: CATSEPGRHEQFF. The CDR3 DNA sequence: TGTGCCACCAGTGAGCCAGGGAGGCATGAGCAGTTCTTC.